This paragraph reports one TCR beta chain. The same CDR3 is also encoded by other DNA sequences in this sample. The source of the sample is a study of shared clonotypes between healthy human individuals. V was trimmed by 0 bases and J by 4 bases, leaving 7 bases between them. The CDR3 consists of 13 residues. Per the germline V gene, CDR1 is SGHRS and CDR2 is YFSETQ. The table came from immunoSEQ multiplex PCR; TCRdb's copy has only in-frame clones and leaves some out. Among roughly 2 million clones listed, around 95% were seen once. The sample comprised naive CD4+ T cells sorted from blood. Subset of the sample: CD45RA+ positively selected. The chain combines TRBV5-1 with TRBJ1-2; D might be TRBD1 (5 bases). This receptor was obtained from a man younger than 35 in good health. The CDR3 reads CASSLGQPYGYTF. The CDR3 coding sequence is TGCGCCAGCAGCTTGGGACAGCCCTATGGCTACACCTTC.